These 30 T cell receptor beta chains share one sample of origin, sequenced in a study of shared clonotypes between healthy human individuals. Libraries were prepared by immunoSEQ multiplex PCR; TCRdb keeps only in-frame clonotypes and omits some of them. This sample has about 2.1 million clones; around 93% occur once, and the top ten carry about 1.6%. Terminally differentiated effector memory CD45RA+ cells were excluded by CCR7 positive selection of CD45RO-negative cells. Sequencing was carried out using naive CD8+ T cells from PBMCs. The origin of the receptors is a young man in good health. Some clones in this sample may be carry-over from other donors' samples.

The chain has TRBV5-4 and TRBJ2-2, with 13 bases lining up with TRBD2. Per germline, CDR1 SGHNT and CDR2 YYREEE (reference sequence). This CDR3 is built from 16 residues. Trimming cost V 4 bases and J 4 bases; bases outside gene matches: 4. In nucleotides, the CDR3 is TGTGCCAGCAGCGGACGGACTAGCGGGAGCACCGGGGAGCTGTTTTTT. Protein: CASSGRTSGSTGELFF.

The chain is built from TRBV4-1 and TRBJ1-2; D may be TRBD1 (5 bases). Germline V gene lookup returns CDR1 MGHRA and CDR2 YSYEKL. The CDR3 loop spans 15 amino acids. Trimming took 0 bases from V and 5 from J, leaving 13 bases between them. CDR3 loop: CASSQEGVVRYGYTF. CDR3 bases: TGCGCCAGCAGCCAAGAGGGGGTTGTGAGGTATGGCTACACCTTC.

The V and J genes are TRBV19 and TRBJ2-1; a weak D match, TRBD1 (5 bases). The V and J ends lost 2 bases and 1 base respectively, with 12 bases between them. Germline loops: CDR1 LNHDA, CDR2 SQIVND (reference sequence). The CDR3 runs to 16 residues. The CDR3 DNA reads as TGTGCCAGTAGTATAAGGGGTCGCGCGTCCTACAATGAGCAGTTCTTC. Its translation: CASSIRGRASYNEQFF. Using reference TRBV19 and TRBJ2-1 for the parts outside the CDR3, the full variable domain is DGGITQSPKYLFRKEGQNVTLSCEQNLNHDAMYWYRQDPGQGLRLIYYSQIVNDFQKGDIAEGYSVSREKKESFPLTVTSAQKNPTAFYLCASSIRGRASYNEQFFGPGTRLTVL.

The chain employs TRBV27 and TRBJ2-1; 7 nucleotides align to TRBD2. Unmatched junction bases numbered 6, after V lost 1 base and J lost 0 bases. Germline V gene lookup returns CDR1 MNHEY and CDR2 SMNVEV (reference sequence). CDR3 length: 17 residues. CDR3: CASSLYLRESSYNEQFF. The CDR3 bases are TGTGCCAGCAGTTTATATTTGCGGGAGAGCTCCTACAATGAGCAGTTCTTC.

This clone has a single count. This sequence joins TRBV29-1 and TRBJ2-7; D uncertain. The CDR3 runs to 12 residues. Trimming cost V 6 bases and J 6 bases, with 15 bases left between them. Germline lookup yields CDR1 SQVTM and CDR2 ANQGSEA. CDR3 sequence: CSVNPSTGEQYF. CDR3 DNA: TGCAGCGTGAACCCTAGTACGGGCGAGCAGTACTTC.

Turning to this clone: A much larger clone lies a single base off, so this may be a read error. This specimen includes other DNA sequences encoding the same CDR3. J is TRBJ2-2 and V is TRBV9, with D hard to call. Trimming cost V 4 bases and J 6 bases, with 4 bases left between them. There are 11 residues in the CDR3. Per germline, CDR1 SGDLS and CDR2 YYNGEE. In DNA form, the CDR3 reads TGTGCCAGCAGCTTACCCGGGGAGCTGTTTTTT. This gives the protein CASSLPGELFF.

The genes are TRBV7-9 and TRBJ1-5; D unresolved. There are 15 residues in the CDR3. CDR1 and CDR2 from the germline V gene are SEHNR and FQNEAQ (reference sequence). V was shortened by 3 bases and J by 9 bases, with 18 bases between the two germline ends. The CDR3 sequence is CASSLDYTSTGPQHF. The CDR3 nucleotides read TGTGCCAGCAGCTTGGATTACACTTCCACGGGGCCCCAGCATTTT. Based on the CDR3 plus reference TRBV7-9 and TRBJ1-5, the full variable domain is DTGVSQNPRHKITKRGQNVTFRCDPISEHNRLYWYRQTLGQGPEFLTYFQNEAQLEKSRLLSDRFSAERPKGSFSTLEIQRTEQGDSAMYLCASSLDYTSTGPQHFGDGTRLSIL.

The chain recombines TRBV7-6 with TRBJ1-1; D is uncertain. Germline V CDR1 and CDR2: SGHVS, FNYEAQ. This CDR3 has 14 amino acids. V was pared by 5 bases and J by 1 base, with 11 bases between. For the CDR3, the DNA is TGTGCCAGCAGCCTCCGCTCGGCGAACACTGAAGCTTTCTTT. Protein: CASSLRSANTEAFF.

The chain uses TRBV7-9 and TRBJ1-1, with 7 bases fitting TRBD1. Germline V lookup: CDR1 SEHNR, CDR2 FQNEAQ (reference sequence). V was clipped by 8 bases and J by 4 bases; unmatched bases: 13. This CDR3 spans 15 amino acids. CDR3 in amino acids: CASPSGGLVSTEAFF. In DNA form, the CDR3 reads TGTGCCAGCCCCTCAGGGGGGTTGGTTAGCACTGAAGCTTTCTTT.

V and J are TRBV6-1 and TRBJ1-1; TRBD1 matches 8 bases. Germline values: CDR1 MNHNS, CDR2 SASEGT. V lost 8 bases, J lost 2 bases, and 7 bases stayed unmatched. This CDR3 region has 14 residues. The CDR3 region has the DNA TGTGCCAGCGGGGACAGGCCCTATAACACTGAAGCTTTCTTT. It yields the protein CASGDRPYNTEAFF.

V gene TRBV27 combines with J gene TRBJ2-7; the D is unclear. Per germline, CDR1 MNHEY and CDR2 SMNVEV (reference sequence). V lost 5 bases and J lost 2, with 13 bases in between. The CDR3 length is 14 residues. CDR3 nucleotide sequence: TGTGCCAGCAGTCCCTCTGACCCGACCTACGAGCAGTACTTC. Translating gives CASSPSDPTYEQYF.

The chain is built from TRBV14 and TRBJ2-1; D ambiguous. CDR1 is SGHDN and CDR2 is FVKESK in the germline V gene. This CDR3 comprises 16 residues. Trimming took off 0 bases at V and 5 bases at J, with 14 bases between the two ends. As DNA, the CDR3 is TGTGCCAGCAGCCAAGAAGGCCGCCACCCCCACAATGAGCAGTTCTTC. Translated, it gives CASSQEGRHPHNEQFF.

This clone was observed once. The same CDR3 can be traced to other DNA sequences in this sample. V usage is TRBV5-6 and J usage is TRBJ2-7, with TRBD1 matching over 10 bases. V was clipped by 3 bases and J by 4 bases; unmatched bases: 4. CDR1 is SGHDT, CDR2 YYEEEE, per germline. The CDR3 covers 14 residues. CDR3 in DNA: TGTGCCAGCAGCTATGGGACAGGGGTATACGAGCAGTACTTC. Its protein product is CASSYGTGVYEQYF.

The chain recombines TRBV9 with TRBJ2-7; 12 bases are a match to TRBD2. Germline V gives CDR1 SGDLS, CDR2 YYNGEE. Trimming took 4 bases from V and 0 from J; bases not matched to a gene: 8. The CDR3 totals 17 residues. The CDR3 region has the DNA TGTGCCAGCAGCCCGAGGACTAGCGGGGTGCTCTCCTACGAGCAGTACTTC. Its protein is CASSPRTSGVLSYEQYF.

The J gene is TRBJ2-7, the V gene TRBV27; 9 bases map to TRBD1. V lost 3 bases and J lost 6; bases outside the gene matches: 12. Looked up from germline, CDR1 is MNHEY and CDR2 is SMNVEV (reference sequence). The CDR3 spans 16 residues. The CDR3: CASSLSSGTGSIEQYF. The CDR3 bases are TGTGCCAGCAGTTTGTCCTCCGGGACAGGGTCAATCGAGCAGTACTTC.

The chain joins TRBV6-5 to TRBJ2-1; 11 bases match TRBD2. Trimming at V came to 2 bases and at J to 8 bases, leaving 8 bases not matched to a gene. Germline CDR1 is MNHEY and CDR2 is SVGAGI. This CDR3 region has 16 residues. DNA of the CDR3: TGTGCCAGCAGTTACATCACTAGCGGGAGTTCTCATGAGCAGTTCTTC. As protein: CASSYITSGSSHEQFF.

The chain joins TRBV2 to TRBJ1-2; D is possibly TRBD1 (6 bases). The V end lost 6 bases, the J end lost 0 bases, and 20 bases lay between the germline ends. The CDR3 has 17 amino acids. The germline gives CDR1 SNHLY, CDR2 FYNNEI. The CDR3 spells CASRLDSSPLANYGYTF. The DNA for the CDR3 is TGTGCCAGCAGGCTGGACAGTAGCCCCCTAGCTAACTATGGCTACACCTTC. The full variable domain, with the rest looked up from reference TRBV2 and TRBJ1-2, is EPEVTQTPSHQVTQMGQEVILRCVPISNHLYFYWYRQILGQKVEFLVSFYNNEISEKSEIFDDQFSVERPDGSNFTLKIRSTKLEDSAMYFCASRLDSSPLANYGYTFGSGTRLTVV.

The V and J genes are TRBV29-1 and TRBJ1-2; the D gene is possibly TRBD1 (6 bases). Trimming cost V 2 bases and J 7 bases, with 14 bases left between them. From germline, CDR1 is SQVTM and CDR2 ANQGSEA. This CDR3 comprises 13 residues. The CDR3 DNA is TGCAGCGTTGAAAGGGGGGAACTGGGTGGCTACACCTTC. Protein sequence: CSVERGELGGYTF.

The gene calls are TRBV4-3 and TRBJ1-3; D may be TRBD1 (6 bases). From germline, CDR1 is LGHNA and CDR2 YSLEER. This CDR3 region has 15 residues. The ends were cut back, 3 bases at V and 2 bases at J, with 11 bases in the middle. The CDR3 region is CASSQGTSPGNTIYF. In nucleotides, the CDR3 is TGCGCCAGCAGCCAGGGGACAAGCCCTGGAAACACCATATATTTT.

This chain joins TRBV13 and TRBJ1-1; D may be TRBD1 (5 bases). The ends were cut back, 2 bases at V and 5 bases at J, with 12 bases in the middle. CDR3 size: 14 residues. Germline values: CDR1 PRHDT, CDR2 FYEKMQ (reference sequence). The CDR3 loop is CASSLYQGVTEAFF. The CDR3 DNA reads TGTGCCAGCAGCTTATACCAGGGAGTAACTGAAGCTTTCTTT. The full variable domain, rest sourced from reference TRBV13 and TRBJ1-1, is AAGVIQSPRHLIKEKRETATLKCYPIPRHDTVYWYQQGPGQDPQFLISFYEKMQSDKGSIPDRFSAQQFSDYHSELNMSSLELGDSALYFCASSLYQGVTEAFFGQGTRLTVV.

This rearrangement joins TRBV10-3 to TRBJ1-3, with 9 bases matching TRBD1. The CDR3 is 16 residues long. V shed 6 bases, J shed 0 bases, and the junction held 6 bases outside the gene matches. The V gene's germline CDR1 is ENHRY and CDR2 SYGVKD. The CDR3 reads CAIRSWTGVSGNTIYF. CDR3 DNA sequence: TGTGCCATCAGAAGTTGGACAGGGGTCTCTGGAAACACCATATATTTT.

This clone has just a few counts. The chain joins TRBV6-1 to TRBJ1-1, with D unresolved. The length of the CDR3 is 10 residues. Germline lookup yields CDR1 MNHNS and CDR2 SASEGT. Trimming took off 2 bases at V and 11 bases at J, with 6 bases between the two ends. CDR3 sequence reads: CASSEWTAFF. CDR3 bases: TGTGCCAGCAGTGAATGGACGGCTTTCTTT.

V gene TRBV29-1 combines with J gene TRBJ2-5; D may be TRBD1 (6 bases). The CDR3 covers 12 residues. The germline CDR1 and CDR2 sequences are SQVTM and ANQGSEA. V lost 7 bases, J lost 5 bases, and 14 bases lay in between. The CDR3 bases are TGCAGCGCCCTGCCGAGGGGGGAGACCCAGTACTTC. Residues: CSALPRGETQYF.

Of note for this clone: The sample carries other DNA sequences with the same CDR3. The rearrangement links TRBV27 to TRBJ2-7; no clear D. The germline CDR1 and CDR2 sequences are MNHEY and SMNVEV (reference sequence). The CDR3 contains 14 residues. Trimming stripped 8 bases from V and 3 bases from J, with 17 bases between. CDR3 loop: CASSPRVLHYEQYF. The CDR3 bases are TGTGCCAGCTCTCCTCGGGTTCTACACTACGAGCAGTACTTC.

This clone was detected only a few times. The chain is built from TRBV7-9 and TRBJ1-4, with 8 bases lining up with TRBD1. V gave up 11 bases and J gave up 6 bases; unmatched junction bases: 8. Germline V gene lookup returns CDR1 SEHNR and CDR2 FQNEAQ (reference sequence). The CDR3 spans 13 residues. Written as DNA, the CDR3 is TGTGCCGACTCGACAGGGGCGGATGAAAAACTGTTTTTT. It yields the protein CADSTGADEKLFF.

Note on this clone: Other DNA sequences within the sample encode an identical CDR3. The chain couples TRBV28 to TRBJ1-5; D remains ambiguous. V gave up 5 bases and J gave up 0 bases, with 8 bases separating them. Germline CDR1 MDHEN, CDR2 SYDVKM. The CDR3 is made up of 14 amino acids. The CDR3 is CASSLQYSNQPQHF. In DNA, the CDR3 is TGTGCCAGCAGTCTTCAGTATAGCAATCAGCCCCAGCATTTT.

The CDR3 DNA is TGTGCCAGGGTCCGGGGCAATCAGCCCCAGCATTTT. This codes for CARVRGNQPQHF. The chain links TRBV19 to TRBJ1-5; D unclear. Germline V gives CDR1 LNHDA, CDR2 SQIVND (reference sequence). The germline V and J ends were trimmed by 9 bases and 2 bases, with 8 bases remaining between them. The CDR3 spans 12 residues.

The chain has TRBV28 and TRBJ1-5; 8 bases line up with TRBD1. CDR3 length: 13 amino acids. The germline gives CDR1 MDHEN, CDR2 SYDVKM. Unmatched junction bases numbered 7, after V lost 10 bases and J lost 5 bases. The CDR3 coding sequence is TGTGCCAACAGACAGGGGCGGGATCAGCCCCAGCATTTT. This codes for CANRQGRDQPQHF.

Concerning this clone: Other DNA sequences in this specimen translate into the identical CDR3. The chain uses TRBV28 and TRBJ2-7; 7 bases agree with TRBD2. The CDR3 is 14 amino acids. The trim removed 6 bases at V and 3 bases at J, leaving 8 bases unmatched. Germline loops: CDR1 MDHEN, CDR2 SYDVKM. This CDR3 is CASSRAGDYYEQYF. CDR3 nucleotide sequence: TGTGCCAGCAGCCGGGCCGGGGACTACTACGAGCAGTACTTC.

The chain combines TRBV7-2 with TRBJ2-7, with D possibly matching TRBD1 (7 bases). CDR1 and CDR2 (germline): SGHTA, FQGNSA. The CDR3 spans 15 residues. Trimming stripped 4 bases from V and 2 bases from J, with 15 bases between. CDR3 sequence: CASSSRGEITYEQYF. The CDR3 region has the DNA TGTGCCAGCAGCTCCAGGGGGGAGATAACCTACGAGCAGTACTTC.